This is a list of T cell receptor beta chains from one sample in a study of shared clonotypes between healthy human individuals. Data came from immunoSEQ multiplex PCR; TCRdb stores just in-frame clones and leaves some out. Of about 2.4 million clones listed, over 85% are singletons. Material for sequencing was naive CD4+ T cells from PBMCs. These receptors originate from a man between 18 and 29 years old in good health. Some clones in this sample may be carry-over from other donors' samples. Each CDR3 is given with its conserved first and last residue. A D gene is named only where the DNA matches it firmly. Rows give clone size only sometimes, using once, few, many, or a class for an expanded clone.

D,J,V,size,DNA,CDR3
NA,TRBJ1-1,TRBV29-1,NA,TGCAGTGCCTCATCGGGATCTGAAGCTTTCTTT,CSASSGSEAFF
NA,TRBJ2-7,TRBV21-1,NA,TGTGCCAGCAGCCGTCCCGGGACAGACTCCTACGAGCAGTACTTC,CASSRPGTDSYEQYF
NA,TRBJ2-2,TRBV5-6,NA,TGTGCCAGCAGCCTGTACAGAAACACCGGGGAGCTGTTTTTT,CASSLYRNTGELFF
NA,TRBJ1-5,TRBV7-8,NA,TGTGCCAGCAGCTTAGCGTGGGGTAGCAATCAGCCCCAGCATTTT,CASSLAWGSNQPQHF
NA,TRBJ2-5,TRBV5-4,NA,TGTGCCAGCAGCTCCGGCTCAGGGACCCAAGAGACCCAGTACTTC,CASSSGSGTQETQYF
NA,TRBJ2-4,TRBV6-5,NA,TGTGCCAGCGGAAACAGGGGACTAGCCAAAAACATTCAGTACTTC,CASGNRGLAKNIQYF
TRBD2,TRBJ2-5,TRBV28,NA,TGTGCCAGCAGTGGTCGACTAGCGGGAGCCCAAGAGACCCAGTACTTC,CASSGRLAGAQETQYF
NA,TRBJ2-7,TRBV5-6,NA,TGTGCCAGCAGCTCGTCCCTCTATACTGACAGCCACGAGCAGTACTTC,CASSSSLYTDSHEQYF
NA,TRBJ1-5,TRBV7-2,NA,TGTGCCAGCAGCTTAAGGGACCTAGGGCAGCCCCAGCATTTT,CASSLRDLGQPQHF
NA,TRBJ2-4,TRBV19,NA,TGTGCCAGTAGTATCCCCGCGGCAGCCAAAAACATTCAGTACTTC,CASSIPAAAKNIQYF
NA,TRBJ2-2,TRBV11-2,NA,TGTGCCAGCAGCTCCATCGGTTGGGCCGGGGAGCTGTTTTTT,CASSSIGWAGELFF
NA,TRBJ2-7,TRBV4-3,NA,TGCGCCAGCAGCCCTCAGGGGGGCCGCCCCTACGAGCAGTACTTC,CASSPQGGRPYEQYF
NA,TRBJ2-2,TRBV10-3,NA,TGTGCCATCAGTGAATTACAGGGCCGGCTTACCGGGGAGCTGTTTTTT,CAISELQGRLTGELFF
NA,TRBJ2-2,TRBV6-6,NA,TGTGCCAGCAGGGCGCCTCTGAACACCGGGGAGCTGTTTTTT,CASRAPLNTGELFF
NA,TRBJ1-1,TRBV7-9,NA,TGTGCCAGCAGCACACAAGGGGGCACTGAAGCTTTCTTT,CASSTQGGTEAFF
NA,TRBJ1-5,TRBV6-1,few,TGTGCCAGCACTCCCTTAGCGGGGGATCAGCCCCAGCATTTT,CASTPLAGDQPQHF
TRBD1,TRBJ2-5,TRBV28,once,TGTGCCAGCAGTTATTCGGGGACAGGGGCTAGAGAGACCCAGTACTTC,CASSYSGTGARETQYF
NA,TRBJ2-2,TRBV28,NA,TGTGCCAGCAGTTTACTCGCACGACTAACCTACACCGGGGAGCTGTTTTTT,CASSLLARLTYTGELFF
NA,TRBJ2-7,TRBV11-1,NA,TGTGCCAGCAGTCTCGGCCCACGGGGGAGACCCTACGAGCAGTACTTC,CASSLGPRGRPYEQYF
NA,TRBJ1-5,TRBV27,NA,TGTGCCAACCCAAACAGGTACCGGGGGCCCCAGCATTTT,CANPNRYRGPQHF
NA,TRBJ2-7,TRBV6-4,NA,TGTGCCAGCAGTGAGGCTTCGGCACCGTACTACGAGCAGTACTTC,CASSEASAPYYEQYF
NA,TRBJ2-1,TRBV7-2,NA,TGTGCCAGCAGCTTTGGACGACTCGGTAGCTCCTACAATGAGCAGTTCTTC,CASSFGRLGSSYNEQFF
TRBD1,TRBJ2-6,TRBV27,NA,TGTGCCAGCAGCCCACAGGGGGACTCTGGGGCCAACGTCCTGACTTTC,CASSPQGDSGANVLTF
NA,TRBJ1-4,TRBV18,NA,TGTGCCAGCTCACCCCTGGGAAGGGGTGGTACTGAAAAACTGTTTTTT,CASSPLGRGGTEKLFF
NA,TRBJ2-5,TRBV29-1,NA,TGCAGCGTCCGCCTTGGTCAGGAGACCCAGTACTTC,CSVRLGQETQYF
NA,TRBJ2-3,TRBV14,NA,TGTGCCAGCAGCCTCCACAGATCGGTGTCAGATACGCAGTATTTT,CASSLHRSVSDTQYF
NA,TRBJ1-5,TRBV5-1,NA,TGCGCCAGCAGCTTGGTTGGGGATAGCAATCAGCCCCAGCATTTT,CASSLVGDSNQPQHF
NA,TRBJ2-7,TRBV7-2,NA,TGTGCCAGCAGCCCACGACGGGCCTCCTACGAGCAGTACTTC,CASSPRRASYEQYF